Below are 27 T cell receptor beta chains sequenced from a single sample in a study of shared clonotypes between healthy human individuals. Libraries were prepared by immunoSEQ multiplex PCR; TCRdb keeps only in-frame clonotypes and omits some of them. The data contain about 510,000 clones, approximately 95% of them singletons. Input material: naive CD4+ T cells sorted from blood. Subset of the sample: CD45RA+ positively selected. The receptors derive from a woman under 40 in good health.

This CDR3 reads CASSSLTGWYEQYF. The CDR3 DNA sequence: TGTGCCAGCAGTTCCCTGACAGGGTGGTACGAGCAGTACTTC. J is TRBJ2-7 and V is TRBV6-5; 7 positions match TRBD1. V dropped 4 bases and J dropped 4; count of bases not matched to a gene: 7. Germline loops: CDR1 MNHEY, CDR2 SVGAGI. The CDR3 sequence is 14 residues long.

V usage is TRBV6-6 and J usage is TRBJ1-3; D remains unclear. CDR1 and CDR2 from the germline V gene are MNHNY and SVGAGI (reference sequence). The V end was cut by 2 bases, the J end by 4 bases, with 15 bases between. The CDR3 has 16 amino acids. In nucleotides, the CDR3 is TGTGCCAGCAGTTACCTCCCGGCGGGTGGGGGAAACACCATATATTTT. Residues: CASSYLPAGGGNTIYF.

The chain links TRBV2 to TRBJ2-1; D gene uncertain. Trimming stripped 1 base from V and 2 bases from J, with 9 bases between. Germline lookup yields CDR1 SNHLY and CDR2 FYNNEI. This CDR3 is built from 15 residues. The CDR3 region has the DNA TGTGCCAGCAGTGAAGACGAGAAGACCTACAATGAGCAGTTCTTC. Protein sequence: CASSEDEKTYNEQFF.

The chain uses TRBV7-6 and TRBJ2-2; D is unresolved. CDR3 length: 17 amino acids. V lost 3 bases, J lost 3 bases, and 17 bases lay in between. CDR1 and CDR2 from the germline V gene are SGHVS and FNYEAQ. The CDR3: CASSFPNRAMDTGELFF. The CDR3 nucleotides read TGTGCCAGCAGCTTTCCGAACCGGGCCATGGACACCGGGGAGCTGTTTTTT.

The chain recombines TRBV7-8 with TRBJ2-1; 12 bases are shared with TRBD2. The CDR3 loop spans 15 amino acids. V trimming: 5 bases; J trimming: 8 bases; junction bases outside the gene matches: 7. Germline loops: CDR1 SGHVS, CDR2 FQNEAQ. CDR3 coding DNA: TGTGCCAGCAGCGGGAGACTAGCGGGAGTGGATGAGCAGTTCTTC. Its translation: CASSGRLAGVDEQFF.

The chain combines TRBV28 with TRBJ2-7; D may correspond to TRBD1 or TRBD2 (5 bases each). CDR3 length: 15 residues. CDR1 and CDR2 from the germline V gene are MDHEN and SYDVKM. Trimming removed 6 bases from V and 0 bases from J, with 15 bases in between. As DNA, the CDR3 is TGTGCCAGCAGCATGGAGTGGGACCTCTCCTACGAGCAGTACTTC. This encodes CASSMEWDLSYEQYF.

The chain couples TRBV7-9 to TRBJ1-1, with no clear D. Germline V gene lookup returns CDR1 SEHNR and CDR2 FQNEAQ (reference sequence). The CDR3 is made up of 14 amino acids. V was cut by 4 bases and J by 3 bases, with 12 bases left in between. CDR3 region: CASSSSGHYTEAFF. DNA of the CDR3: TGTGCCAGCAGCTCATCCGGCCATTACACTGAAGCTTTCTTT.

The chain carries TRBV19 and TRBJ2-1; D is ambiguous. The CDR3 has 13 residues. CDR1 is LNHDA, CDR2 SQIVND, per germline (reference sequence). Trimming took off 6 bases at V and 3 bases at J, with 9 bases between the two ends. The CDR3 spells CASRRSDYNEQFF. CDR3 nucleotides: TGTGCCAGTAGGCGATCGGACTACAATGAGCAGTTCTTC. The variable domain in full, completed from reference TRBV19 and TRBJ2-1, reads DGGITQSPKYLFRKEGQNVTLSCEQNLNHDAMYWYRQDPGQGLRLIYYSQIVNDFQKGDIAEGYSVSREKKESFPLTVTSAQKNPTAFYLCASRRSDYNEQFFGPGTRLTVL.

The chain carries TRBV28 and TRBJ2-7; no definite D call. The CDR3 runs 15 residues. Trimming took 6 bases from V and 5 from J, leaving 20 bases between them. Germline loops: CDR1 MDHEN, CDR2 SYDVKM. The CDR3 DNA follows: TGTGCCAGCAGACGCCCGGCCGCCCCCCCCAACGAGCAGTACTTC. Translated: CASRRPAAPPNEQYF.

The V and J genes are TRBV6-5 and TRBJ1-1; D may be TRBD1 (5 bases). Per the germline V gene, CDR1 is MNHEY and CDR2 is SVGAGI. This CDR3 region has 13 residues. With 8 bases removed from V and 1 base from J, the gap between germline ends came to 11 bases. The chain's CDR3 is CASRREANTEAFF. CDR3 DNA sequence: TGTGCCAGCCGCAGGGAAGCGAACACTGAAGCTTTCTTT.

This rearrangement joins TRBV23-1 to TRBJ1-4, with 11 positions matching TRBD1. TRBV23-1 is treated as an ORF (open reading frame) with a function not yet certain. The CDR3 is made up of 16 amino acids. Losses at the gene ends were 0 bases for V and 6 bases for J; bases not matched to a gene: 3. CDR3 DNA: TGCGCCAGCAGTCAATCCCCGGGACAGGGGGATGAAAAACTGTTTTTT. Translating gives CASSQSPGQGDEKLFF.

The CDR3 DNA reads as TGTGCCAGCAGTTACGACCTCGGTGGGGCCAACGTCCTGACTTTC. Its protein is CASSYDLGGANVLTF. The rearrangement joins TRBV6-9 to TRBJ2-6; D remains unclear. The CDR3 runs 15 residues. CDR1 is MNHGY, CDR2 SVAAGI, per germline. Trimming left V 3 bases short and J 3 bases short, with 9 bases between.

The chain carries TRBV7-6 and TRBJ2-2; 8 bases align to TRBD2. CDR1 is SGHVS, CDR2 FNYEAQ, per germline. This CDR3 has 16 amino acids. The junction had 6 bases not matched to a gene; V was cut back by 3 bases and J by 3 bases. This CDR3 is CASSLLGTSDTGELFF. In DNA, the CDR3 is TGTGCCAGCAGCTTGCTCGGGACTAGTGACACCGGGGAGCTGTTTTTT.

The chain joins TRBV6-5 to TRBJ1-4; 9 positions match TRBD1. CDR1 is MNHEY, CDR2 SVGAGI, per germline. The CDR3 runs to 15 residues. With V trimmed by 4 bases and J by 8 bases, 8 bases remained unmatched. CDR3 nucleotides: TGTGCCAGCAGTTCAGCAGGACAGGGGTTAGAAAAACTGTTTTTT. It codes for CASSSAGQGLEKLFF.

The chain is built from TRBV19 and TRBJ1-5, with TRBD1 matching 11 bases. The CDR3 loop spans 15 amino acids. Trimming took 7 bases from V and 6 from J; bases not matched to a gene: 8. Germline values: CDR1 LNHDA, CDR2 SQIVND (reference sequence). CDR3 nucleotides: TGTGCCAGTACCCCAGGGACAGGGGGGGTTCAGCCCCAGCATTTT. It is translated as CASTPGTGGVQPQHF.

V gene TRBV5-1 combines with J gene TRBJ1-1, with 9 bases that match TRBD1. V shed 0 bases and J 0 bases; nucleotides not matched to a gene: 9. Germline CDR1 is SGHRS and CDR2 is YFSETQ. The CDR3 spans 18 residues. CDR3 DNA sequence: TGCGCCAGCAGCTTGGCCTCGACAGGGGGTGTCATGAACACTGAAGCTTTCTTT. Translated, it gives CASSLASTGGVMNTEAFF.

The rearrangement joins TRBV5-6 to TRBJ2-5; 7 bases are a match to TRBD2. J was trimmed by 5 bases and V by 4 bases; bases with no gene match: 8. The CDR3 is made up of 14 amino acids. Germline values: CDR1 SGHDT, CDR2 YYEEEE. The CDR3 bases are TGTGCCAGCAGCGTTACTAGGGACTATGAGACCCAGTACTTC. This gives the protein CASSVTRDYETQYF.

This chain uses TRBV5-1 with TRBJ2-7, with 12 nucleotides matching TRBD2. The CDR3 totals 15 residues. V dropped 4 bases and J dropped 2; count of bases not matched to a gene: 4. Germline CDR1 reads SGHRS; CDR2 reads YFSETQ. The CDR3 spells CASSERLAGAYEQYF. CDR3 nucleotides: TGCGCCAGCAGCGAGAGACTAGCGGGGGCCTACGAGCAGTACTTC.

The J gene is TRBJ2-7, the V gene TRBV6-5, with D maybe TRBD1 (6 bases). This CDR3 spans 14 amino acids. Trimming removed 5 bases at V and 2 bases at J, with 13 bases between. From germline, CDR1 is MNHEY and CDR2 SVGAGI. CDR3: CASSEDRPPYEQYF. The CDR3 bases are TGTGCCAGCAGTGAGGACAGACCTCCCTACGAGCAGTACTTC.

The CDR3 DNA sequence: TGTGCCAGCAGCCCCCACGGTGGTAGCGGGAGGGGTGAGCAGTACTTC. The encoded protein is CASSPHGGSGRGEQYF. The chain recombines TRBV28 with TRBJ2-7, with 11 bases that match TRBD2. J was trimmed by 7 bases and V by 6 bases; bases with no gene match: 14. The CDR3 consists of 16 residues. Germline V CDR1 and CDR2: MDHEN, SYDVKM.

This chain links TRBV27 with TRBJ2-7, with 7 positions matching TRBD2. The V gene's germline CDR1 is MNHEY and CDR2 SMNVEV (reference sequence). Losses at the gene ends were 2 bases for V and 4 bases for J; bases not matched to a gene: 11. There are 16 residues in the CDR3. The CDR3 loop is CASSLSPGLERYEQYF. In DNA, the CDR3 is TGTGCCAGCAGTTTAAGTCCAGGACTAGAGAGGTACGAGCAGTACTTC.

The chain combines TRBV25-1 with TRBJ2-1; 10 bases line up with TRBD2. The V and J ends lost 6 bases and 9 bases, in that order; junction bases with no gene match: 11. This CDR3 region has 15 residues. From germline, CDR1 is MGHDK and CDR2 SYGVNS. The CDR3 bases are TGTGCCAGCAGCGAGCGTCTAGCGGGAGAGTTTGAGCAGTTCTTC. Protein product: CASSERLAGEFEQFF.

This clone was found a few times. The rearrangement uses TRBV29-1 and TRBJ1-2; D unclear. The CDR3 covers 11 residues. Trimming stripped 6 bases from V and 4 bases from J, with 9 bases between. Germline V CDR1 and CDR2: SQVTM, ANQGSEA. For the CDR3, the DNA is TGCAGCGTCACGGCTCGCTATGGCTACACCTTC. Protein sequence: CSVTARYGYTF.

The CDR3 protein is CASSPRGHGELFF. CDR3 sequence (DNA): TGTGCCAGCAGTCCCAGGGGGCACGGGGAGCTGTTTTTT. The rearrangement links TRBV28 to TRBJ2-2; 8 bases align to TRBD1. CDR1 is MDHEN, CDR2 SYDVKM, per germline. Trimming removed 5 bases from V and 7 bases from J; junction bases left unmatched: 3. This CDR3 comprises 13 residues.

This chain links TRBV28 with TRBJ2-7, with D unclear. V was cut by 1 base and J by 2 bases, with 9 bases left in between. Germline values: CDR1 MDHEN, CDR2 SYDVKM. The CDR3 sequence is 14 residues long. The CDR3 is CASSLFTVAYEQYF. CDR3 bases: TGTGCCAGCAGTTTATTTACCGTGGCCTACGAGCAGTACTTC.

Details on this clone: Other DNA sequences in this specimen translate into the identical CDR3. The J gene is TRBJ1-6, the V gene TRBV27; a possible D gene is TRBD1 (6 bases). Between the trimmed V and J ends, which lost 5 bases and 9 bases, there was a span of 8 bases. CDR3 length: 12 amino acids. Germline CDR1 reads MNHEY; CDR2 reads SMNVEV (reference sequence). The CDR3 reads CASSLRGSPLHF. In nucleotides, the CDR3 is TGTGCCAGCAGTCTCAGGGGTTCACCCCTCCACTTT.

The chain links TRBV18 to TRBJ2-3; D possibly uses TRBD1 or TRBD2 (5 bases each). Germline V gene data show CDR1 as KGHSH and CDR2 as LQKENI. This CDR3 has 14 residues. Trimming stripped 0 bases from V and 10 bases from J, with 14 bases between. CDR3 bases: TGTGCCAGCTCACCACCGGGACGACCCCAGGCGCAGTATTTT. The encoded protein is CASSPPGRPQAQYF.